The 19 T cell receptor beta chains below all came from one sample that was sequenced in a study of CD8 T cells in Susac syndrome. RNA totalling about 0.45 to 1 ug underwent reverse transcription with random hexamers. TCRdb ran MiXCR on the immunoSEQ multiplex PCR reads and lists one entry per CDR3 protein. The sample lists 120,000 or so distinct CDR3 sequences, about 95% occurring once. Sequenced input: CD8+ T cells from PBMCs. The receptors come from a human donor with Susac syndrome.

This chain uses TRBV7-2 with TRBJ2-7; no clear D. Germline V lookup: CDR1 SGHTA, CDR2 FQGNSA. The CDR3 has 15 residues. Trimming stripped 2 bases from V and 0 bases from J, with 11 bases between. The CDR3 reads CASSLFTASSYEQYF. The CDR3 region has the DNA TGTGCCAGCAGCTTATTTACCGCGAGCTCCTACGAGCAGTACTTC.

The rearrangement joins TRBV30 to TRBJ2-7; no definite D call. Per the germline V gene, CDR1 is GTSNPN and CDR2 is SVGIG (reference sequence). V was clipped by 0 bases and J by 3 bases, with 6 bases between them. The CDR3 runs to 12 residues. The CDR3, as DNA: TGTGCCTGGAGTGTTGATAGCTACGAGCAGTACTTC. It encodes CAWSVDSYEQYF.

The gene calls are TRBV7-9 and TRBJ1-2; 7 bases fit TRBD1. The CDR3 runs 16 residues. The J segment lost 4 bases and the V segment lost 0 bases, leaving 8 bases of the junction unmatched. CDR1 is SEHNR and CDR2 is FQNEAQ in the germline V gene (reference sequence). DNA of the CDR3: TGTGCCAGCAGCTTAGCCGGGACAGAAACTACCTATGGCTACACCTTC. Protein: CASSLAGTETTYGYTF.

The J gene is TRBJ2-7, the V gene TRBV9; a weak D match, TRBD2 (7 bases). The V end was cut by 0 bases, the J end by 3 bases, with 16 bases between. The CDR3 loop spans 16 amino acids. The germline V gene has CDR1 SGDLS and CDR2 YYNGEE. The CDR3 sequence: CASSVDSGGEDYEQYF. DNA for the CDR3: TGTGCCAGCAGCGTAGATTCGGGGGGCGAAGACTACGAGCAGTACTTC.

DNA of the CDR3: TGTGCCAGTAGTAAGGACAGGGAACAAGCCGGGGAGCTGTTTTTT. Translation gives CASSKDREQAGELFF. J is TRBJ2-2 and V is TRBV19; TRBD1 matches 8 bases. CDR1 LNHDA and CDR2 SQIVND come from the germline V gene (reference sequence). This CDR3 is built from 15 residues. V was clipped by 4 bases and J by 6 bases; unmatched bases: 7.

V and J are TRBV12-3 or TRBV12-4 and TRBJ2-7; TRBD1 is a possible D gene (6 bases). Trimming stripped 6 bases from V and 3 bases from J, with 15 bases between. This CDR3 is 14 amino acids long. CDR3 sequence: CASRSGTPLYEQYF. DNA of the CDR3: TGTGCCAGCAGGTCCGGGACACCTCTCTACGAGCAGTACTTC.

The chain joins TRBV23-1 to TRBJ2-1; D call uncertain. TRBV23-1 is labeled an ORF, and its function is uncertain. The CDR3 is 12 residues long. Trimming left V 3 bases short and J 15 bases short, with 15 bases between. For the CDR3, the DNA is TGCGCCAGCAGTCAGGGTGCTTTCGCAAGGTTCTTC. Its translation: CASSQGAFARFF.

The chain carries TRBV4-2 and TRBJ2-2; 11 bases match TRBD2. Germline V gene data show CDR1 as LGHNA and CDR2 as YNFKEQ. The CDR3 spans 17 residues. V was clipped by 0 bases and J by 5 bases; unmatched bases: 5. The chain's CDR3 is CASSQDQSSGGTGELFF. In nucleotides, the CDR3 is TGTGCCAGCAGCCAAGATCAGTCTAGCGGGGGGACCGGGGAGCTGTTTTTT.

The J gene is TRBJ2-7, the V gene TRBV21-1; TRBD1, the D gene given by the table, was not confirmed from the DNA. TRBV21-1 corresponds to a pseudogene. The CDR3 runs 13 residues. The CDR3 loop is CASSKATGSEQYF. The CDR3 DNA is TGTGCCAGCAGCAAAGCGACCGGGTCCGAGCAGTACTTC.

The chain links TRBV12-3 or TRBV12-4 to TRBJ2-3, with D possibly being TRBD2 (7 bases). This CDR3 comprises 16 residues. V lost 5 bases and J 1 base, leaving 16 bases between the germline ends. The CDR3 nucleotides read TGTGCCAGCAGTCCTGCGGGGGCGGGGCGCACAGATACGCAGTATTTT. It specifies CASSPAGAGRTDTQYF.

Written as DNA, the CDR3 is TGTGCCAGCAGGAACGAGACCCAGTACTTC. Translation: CASRNETQYF. This chain links TRBV6-6 with TRBJ2-5; no clear D gene. The germline gives CDR1 MNHNY, CDR2 SVGAGI (reference sequence). This CDR3 is 10 amino acids long. V was pared by 6 bases and J by 5 bases, with 4 bases between.

A single count supports this clonotype. The chain carries TRBV20-1 and TRBJ1-1; the D gene is possibly TRBD1 (5 bases). V gave up 1 base and J gave up 4 bases, with 7 bases separating them. The CDR3 covers 12 residues. Per the germline V gene, CDR1 is DFQATT and CDR2 is SNEGSKA (reference sequence). Here the CDR3 DNA reads TGCAGTGCTAGAGCAGGGCGCACTGAAGCTTTCTTT. Amino acids: CSARAGRTEAFF.

The rearrangement joins TRBV27 to TRBJ2-3; 8 nucleotides line up with TRBD2. CDR1 is MNHEY, CDR2 SMNVEV, per germline (reference sequence). Trimming cost V 5 bases and J 1 base; bases outside gene matches: 5. CDR3 length: 15 amino acids. In nucleotides, the CDR3 is TGTGCCAGCAGTACCTTTAGCGGGGGCACAGATACGCAGTATTTT. Encoded protein: CASSTFSGGTDTQYF.

The V gene is TRBV6-6, the J gene TRBJ2-7; TRBD1 matches 8 bases. J gave up 6 bases and V 5 bases, and 12 bases lay outside the gene matches. Per the germline V gene, CDR1 is MNHNY and CDR2 is SVGAGI (reference sequence). The CDR3 has 15 residues. The chain's CDR3 is CASSPGTGQAVEQYF. CDR3 nucleotide sequence: TGTGCCAGCAGTCCCGGGACAGGTCAAGCAGTCGAGCAGTACTTC.

V usage is TRBV21-1 and J usage is TRBJ1-6. TRBV21-1 is a listed pseudogene. The CDR3 contains 13 residues. The CDR3 region is CASIRRSLSPLHF. CDR3 in DNA: TGTGCCAGCATTAGGAGAAGCCTATCACCCCTCCACTTT.

This chain connects TRBV20-1 to TRBJ1-1; no reliable D call. V was pared by 3 bases and J by 1 base, with 6 bases between. In germline, CDR1 is DFQATT, CDR2 SNEGSKA (reference sequence). The CDR3 sequence is 12 residues long. CDR3 nucleotide sequence: TGCAGTGCTAGTGGCGGGAACACTGAAGCTTTCTTT. This translates into CSASGGNTEAFF.

This chain links TRBV29-1 with TRBJ2-1, with 10 bases fitting TRBD2. V lost 2 bases to trimming and J lost 3 bases; unmatched junction nucleotides: 1. The CDR3 is 14 amino acids. CDR1 and CDR2 from the germline V gene are SQVTM and ANQGSEA. CDR3 bases: TGCAGCGTTGAAACTAGCGGGGTCTACAATGAGCAGTTCTTC. This codes for CSVETSGVYNEQFF.

The chain links TRBV6-2 or TRBV6-3 to TRBJ2-4; 8 nucleotides agree with TRBD1. V dropped 6 bases and J dropped 2; count of bases not matched to a gene: 12. CDR3 length: 17 amino acids. Germline loops: CDR1 MNHEY, CDR2 SVGEGT. The CDR3: CASSQPSRDRPKNIQYF. For the CDR3, the DNA is TGTGCCAGCAGCCAACCTTCCCGGGACAGGCCCAAAAACATTCAGTACTTC.

The CDR3 sequence is CASSFSPGQLETQYF. The CDR3, as DNA: TGTGCCAGCAGTTTCTCCCCCGGGCAGCTAGAGACCCAGTACTTC. V usage is TRBV27 and J usage is TRBJ2-5; D call uncertain. The V end was cut by 3 bases, the J end by 4 bases, with 15 bases between. CDR3 length: 15 residues. Per the germline V gene, CDR1 is MNHEY and CDR2 is SMNVEV (reference sequence).